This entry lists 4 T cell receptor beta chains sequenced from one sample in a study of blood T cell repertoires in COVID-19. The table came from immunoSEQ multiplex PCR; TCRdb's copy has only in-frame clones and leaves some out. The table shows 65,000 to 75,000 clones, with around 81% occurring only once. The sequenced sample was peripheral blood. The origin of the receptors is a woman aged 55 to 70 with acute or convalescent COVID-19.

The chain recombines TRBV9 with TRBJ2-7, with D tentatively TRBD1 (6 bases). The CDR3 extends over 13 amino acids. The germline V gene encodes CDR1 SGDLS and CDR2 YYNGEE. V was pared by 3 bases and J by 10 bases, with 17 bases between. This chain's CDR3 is CASSEEERTVQYF. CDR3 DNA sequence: TGTGCCAGCAGCGAGGAGGAGAGGACAGTCCAGTACTTC.

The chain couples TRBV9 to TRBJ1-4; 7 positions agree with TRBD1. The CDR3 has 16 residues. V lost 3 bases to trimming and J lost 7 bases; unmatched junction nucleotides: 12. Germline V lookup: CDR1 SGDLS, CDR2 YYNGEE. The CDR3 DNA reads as TGTGCCAGCAGCGAAGGAGGGGGCGCGGGGGGTGAAAAACTGTTTTTT. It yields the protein CASSEGGGAGGEKLFF.

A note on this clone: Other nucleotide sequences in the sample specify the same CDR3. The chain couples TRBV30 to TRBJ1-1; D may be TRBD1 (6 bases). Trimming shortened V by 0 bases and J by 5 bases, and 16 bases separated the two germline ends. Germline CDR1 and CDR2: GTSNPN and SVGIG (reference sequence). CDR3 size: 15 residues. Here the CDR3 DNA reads TGTGCCTGGAGTGTACGAGGCAGGGGTTATACTGAAGCTTTCTTT. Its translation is CAWSVRGRGYTEAFF.

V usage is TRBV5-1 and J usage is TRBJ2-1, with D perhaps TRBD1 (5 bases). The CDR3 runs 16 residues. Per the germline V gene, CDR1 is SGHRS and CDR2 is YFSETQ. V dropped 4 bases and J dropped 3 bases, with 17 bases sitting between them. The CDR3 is CASSAYGAWGYNEQFF. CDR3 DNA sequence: TGCGCCAGCAGCGCCTATGGGGCCTGGGGCTACAATGAGCAGTTCTTC.